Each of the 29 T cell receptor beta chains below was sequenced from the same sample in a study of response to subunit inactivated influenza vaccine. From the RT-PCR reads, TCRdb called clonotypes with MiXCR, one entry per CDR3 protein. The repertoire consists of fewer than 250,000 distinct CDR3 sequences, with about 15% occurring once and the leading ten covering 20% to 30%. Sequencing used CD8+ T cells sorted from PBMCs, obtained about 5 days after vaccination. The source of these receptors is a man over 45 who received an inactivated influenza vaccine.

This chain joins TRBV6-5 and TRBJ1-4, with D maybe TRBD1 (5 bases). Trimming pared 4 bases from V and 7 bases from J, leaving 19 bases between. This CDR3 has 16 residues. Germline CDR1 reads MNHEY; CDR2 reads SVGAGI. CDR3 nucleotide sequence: TGTGCCAGCAGTTTATTCTTTGGCGGGGGTTCTGAAAAACTGTTTTTT. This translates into CASSLFFGGGSEKLFF.

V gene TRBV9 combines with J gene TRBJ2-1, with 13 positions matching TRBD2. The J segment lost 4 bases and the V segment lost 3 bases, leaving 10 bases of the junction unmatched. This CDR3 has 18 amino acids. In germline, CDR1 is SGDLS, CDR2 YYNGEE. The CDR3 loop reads CASSAPLQGLAGYNEQFF. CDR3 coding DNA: TGTGCCAGCAGCGCTCCCCTCCAGGGACTAGCGGGGTACAATGAGCAGTTCTTC.

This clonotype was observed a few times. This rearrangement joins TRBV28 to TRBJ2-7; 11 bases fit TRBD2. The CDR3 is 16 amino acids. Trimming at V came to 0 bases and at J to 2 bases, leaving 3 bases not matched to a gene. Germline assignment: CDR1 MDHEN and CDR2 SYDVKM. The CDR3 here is CASSLWASGGTYEQYF. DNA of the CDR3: TGTGCCAGCAGTTTATGGGCTAGCGGGGGGACCTACGAGCAGTACTTC.

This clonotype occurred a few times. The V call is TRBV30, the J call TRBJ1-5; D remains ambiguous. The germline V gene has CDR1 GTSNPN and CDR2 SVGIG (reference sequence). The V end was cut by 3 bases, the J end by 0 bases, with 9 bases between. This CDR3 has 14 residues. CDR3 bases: TGTGCCTGGAGCCTCGGGTATAGCAATCAGCCCCAGCATTTT. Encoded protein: CAWSLGYSNQPQHF. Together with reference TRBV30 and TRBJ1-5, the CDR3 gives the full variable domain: SQTIHQWPATLVQPVGSPLSLECTVEGTSNPNLYWYRQAAGRGLQLLFYSVGIGQISSEVPQNLSASRPQDRQFILSSKKLLLSDSGFYLCAWSLGYSNQPQHFGDGTRLSIL.

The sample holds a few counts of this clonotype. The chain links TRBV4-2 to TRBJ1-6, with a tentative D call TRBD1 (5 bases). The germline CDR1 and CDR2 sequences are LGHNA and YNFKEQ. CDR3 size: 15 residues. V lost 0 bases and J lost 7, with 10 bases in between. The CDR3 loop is CASSQDNGGNSPLHF. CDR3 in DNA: TGTGCCAGCAGCCAAGATAACGGGGGAAATTCACCCCTCCACTTT.

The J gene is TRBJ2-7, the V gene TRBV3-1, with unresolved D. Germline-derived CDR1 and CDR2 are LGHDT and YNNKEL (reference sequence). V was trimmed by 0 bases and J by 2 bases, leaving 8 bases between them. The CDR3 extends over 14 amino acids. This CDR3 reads CASSQELLPYEQYF. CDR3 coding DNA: TGTGCCAGCAGCCAAGAGCTATTACCCTACGAGCAGTACTTC.

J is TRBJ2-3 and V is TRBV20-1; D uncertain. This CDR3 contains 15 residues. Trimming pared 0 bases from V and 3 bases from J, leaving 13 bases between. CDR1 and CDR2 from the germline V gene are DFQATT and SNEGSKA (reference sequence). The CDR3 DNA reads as TGCAGTGCTAGAGATCTGTCAATGGGGACAGATACGCAGTATTTT. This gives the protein CSARDLSMGTDTQYF.

The CDR3 coding sequence is TGCAGTGCTAGGCCATACTCACAGGGGGGTACTGAAGCTTTCTTT. Translating it yields CSARPYSQGGTEAFF. The chain has TRBV20-1 and TRBJ1-1; 8 bases fit TRBD1. CDR1 DFQATT and CDR2 SNEGSKA come from the germline V gene (reference sequence). The CDR3 runs to 15 residues. V lost 3 bases and J lost 5; bases outside the gene matches: 11.

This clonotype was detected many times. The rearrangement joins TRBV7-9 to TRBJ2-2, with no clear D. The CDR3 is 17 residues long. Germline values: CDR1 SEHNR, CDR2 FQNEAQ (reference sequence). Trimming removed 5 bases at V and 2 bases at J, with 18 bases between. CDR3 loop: CASSPTIDKPNTGELFF. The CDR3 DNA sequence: TGTGCCAGCAGCCCCACAATCGACAAGCCAAACACCGGGGAGCTGTTTTTT.

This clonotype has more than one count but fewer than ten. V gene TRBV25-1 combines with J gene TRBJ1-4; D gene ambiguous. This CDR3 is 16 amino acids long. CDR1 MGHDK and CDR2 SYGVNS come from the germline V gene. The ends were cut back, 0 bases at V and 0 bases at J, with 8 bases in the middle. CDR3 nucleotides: TGTGCCAGCAGTGAATATTCAGGTGCAACTAATGAAAAACTGTTTTTT. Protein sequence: CASSEYSGATNEKLFF.

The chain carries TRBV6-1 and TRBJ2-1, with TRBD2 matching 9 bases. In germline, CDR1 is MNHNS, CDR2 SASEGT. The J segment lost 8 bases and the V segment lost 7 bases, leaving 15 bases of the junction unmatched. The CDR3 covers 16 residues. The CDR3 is CASTSGAGGPSDEQFF. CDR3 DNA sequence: TGTGCCAGCACCTCGGGGGCGGGAGGGCCCTCGGATGAGCAGTTCTTC.

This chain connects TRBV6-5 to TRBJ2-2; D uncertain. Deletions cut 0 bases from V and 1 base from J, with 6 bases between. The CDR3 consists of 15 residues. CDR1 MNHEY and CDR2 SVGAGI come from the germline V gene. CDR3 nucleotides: TGTGCCAGCAGTTACTCGTCCAGGAACACCGGGGAGCTGTTTTTT. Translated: CASSYSSRNTGELFF.

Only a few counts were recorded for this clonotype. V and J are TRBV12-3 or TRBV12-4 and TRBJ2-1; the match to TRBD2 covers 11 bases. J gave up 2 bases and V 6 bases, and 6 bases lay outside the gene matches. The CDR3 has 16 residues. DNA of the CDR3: TGTGCCAGCAGGGCTTATAGCGGGGGGGCCTACAATGAGCAGTTCTTC. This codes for CASRAYSGGAYNEQFF.

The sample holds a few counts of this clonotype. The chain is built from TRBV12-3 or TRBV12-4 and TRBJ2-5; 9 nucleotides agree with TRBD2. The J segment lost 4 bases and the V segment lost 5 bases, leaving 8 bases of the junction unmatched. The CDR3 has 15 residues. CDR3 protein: CASSPQRGAGETQYF. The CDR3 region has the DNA TGTGCCAGCAGTCCCCAGCGGGGGGCGGGAGAGACCCAGTACTTC.

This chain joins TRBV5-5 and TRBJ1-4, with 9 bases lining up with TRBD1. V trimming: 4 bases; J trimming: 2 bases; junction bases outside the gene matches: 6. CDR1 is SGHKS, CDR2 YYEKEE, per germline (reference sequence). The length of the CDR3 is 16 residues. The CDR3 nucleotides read TGTGCCAGCAGCATACAGGGGGCAGGGACTAATGAAAAACTGTTTTTT. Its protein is CASSIQGAGTNEKLFF. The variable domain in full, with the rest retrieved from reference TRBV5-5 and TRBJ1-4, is DAGVTQSPTHLIKTRGQQVTLRCSPISGHKSVSWYQQVLGQGPQFIFQYYEKEERGRGNFPDRFSARQFPNYSSELNVNALLLGDSALYLCASSIQGAGTNEKLFFGSGTQLSVL.

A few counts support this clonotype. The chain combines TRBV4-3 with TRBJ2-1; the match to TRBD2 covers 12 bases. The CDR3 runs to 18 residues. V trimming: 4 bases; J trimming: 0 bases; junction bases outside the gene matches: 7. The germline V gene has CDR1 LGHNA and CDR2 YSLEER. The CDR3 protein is CASSRTLAGGSSYNEQFF. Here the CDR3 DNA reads TGCGCCAGCAGCCGAACCCTAGCGGGGGGGAGCTCCTACAATGAGCAGTTCTTC.

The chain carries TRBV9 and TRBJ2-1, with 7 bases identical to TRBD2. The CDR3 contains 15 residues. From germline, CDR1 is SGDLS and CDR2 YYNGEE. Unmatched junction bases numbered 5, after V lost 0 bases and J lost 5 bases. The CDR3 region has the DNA TGTGCCAGCAGCGTAGGAGGAGCGGGACACAATGAGCAGTTCTTC. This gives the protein CASSVGGAGHNEQFF. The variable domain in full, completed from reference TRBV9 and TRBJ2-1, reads DSGVTQTPKHLITATGQRVTLRCSPRSGDLSVYWYQQSLDQGLQFLIQYYNGEERAKGNILERFSAQQFPDLHSELNLSSLELGDSALYFCASSVGGAGHNEQFFGPGTRLTVL.

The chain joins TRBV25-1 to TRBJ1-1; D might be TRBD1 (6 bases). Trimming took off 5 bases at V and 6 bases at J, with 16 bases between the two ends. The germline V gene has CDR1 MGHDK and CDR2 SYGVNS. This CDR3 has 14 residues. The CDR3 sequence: CASSSGGGKPEAFF. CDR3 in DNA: TGTGCCAGCAGTTCGGGGGGCGGCAAGCCTGAAGCTTTCTTT.

The CDR3 spells CASSQEFNNEQFF. The CDR3 coding sequence is TGTGCCAGCAGCCAAGAGTTCAACAATGAGCAGTTCTTC. This chain links TRBV3-1 with TRBJ2-1; no clear D gene. The CDR3 contains 13 residues. Per germline, CDR1 LGHDT and CDR2 YNNKEL (reference sequence). V was pared by 0 bases and J by 5 bases, with 5 bases between.

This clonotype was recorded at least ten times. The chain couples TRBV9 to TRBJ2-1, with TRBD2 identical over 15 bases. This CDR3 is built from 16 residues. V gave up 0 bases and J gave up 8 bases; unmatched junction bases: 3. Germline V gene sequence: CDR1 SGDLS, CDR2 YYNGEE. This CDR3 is CASSVAGTSGRYEQFF. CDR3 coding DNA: TGTGCCAGCAGCGTAGCTGGGACTAGCGGGAGGTATGAGCAGTTCTTC. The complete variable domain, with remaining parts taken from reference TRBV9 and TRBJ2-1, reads DSGVTQTPKHLITATGQRVTLRCSPRSGDLSVYWYQQSLDQGLQFLIQYYNGEERAKGNILERFSAQQFPDLHSELNLSSLELGDSALYFCASSVAGTSGRYEQFFGPGTRLTVL.

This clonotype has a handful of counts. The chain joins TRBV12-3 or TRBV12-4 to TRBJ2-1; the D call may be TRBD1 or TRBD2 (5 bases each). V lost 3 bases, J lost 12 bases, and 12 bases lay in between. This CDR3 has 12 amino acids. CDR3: CASSFGGIGQFF. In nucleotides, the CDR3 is TGTGCCAGCAGTTTTGGGGGTATCGGGCAGTTCTTC.

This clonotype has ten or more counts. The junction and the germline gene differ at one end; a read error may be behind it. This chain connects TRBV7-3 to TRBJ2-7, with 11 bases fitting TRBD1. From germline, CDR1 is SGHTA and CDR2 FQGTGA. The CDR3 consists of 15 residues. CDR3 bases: TGCGCCAGCAGCTCCGGGACAGGGGGTTTTTACGAGCAGTACTTC. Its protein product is CASSSGTGGFYEQYF.

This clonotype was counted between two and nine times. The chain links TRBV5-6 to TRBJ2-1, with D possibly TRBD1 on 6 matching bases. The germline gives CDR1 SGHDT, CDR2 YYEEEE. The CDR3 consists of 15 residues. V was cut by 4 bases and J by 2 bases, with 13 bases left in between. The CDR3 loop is CASSLGTITYNEQFF. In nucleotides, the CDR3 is TGTGCCAGCAGCCTTGGGACAATTACCTACAATGAGCAGTTCTTC.

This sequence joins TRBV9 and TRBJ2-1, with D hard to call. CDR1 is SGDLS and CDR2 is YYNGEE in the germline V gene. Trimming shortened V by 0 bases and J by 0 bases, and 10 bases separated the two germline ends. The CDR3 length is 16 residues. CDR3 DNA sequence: TGTGCCAGCAGCGTAGCCCTATCGAGCTCCTACAATGAGCAGTTCTTC. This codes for CASSVALSSSYNEQFF.

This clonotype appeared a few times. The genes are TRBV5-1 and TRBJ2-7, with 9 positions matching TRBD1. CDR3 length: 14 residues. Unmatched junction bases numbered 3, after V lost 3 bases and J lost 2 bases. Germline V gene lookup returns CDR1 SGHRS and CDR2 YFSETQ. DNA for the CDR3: TGCGCCAGCAGCTCGGGACAGGGAACCTACGAGCAGTACTTC. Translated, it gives CASSSGQGTYEQYF.

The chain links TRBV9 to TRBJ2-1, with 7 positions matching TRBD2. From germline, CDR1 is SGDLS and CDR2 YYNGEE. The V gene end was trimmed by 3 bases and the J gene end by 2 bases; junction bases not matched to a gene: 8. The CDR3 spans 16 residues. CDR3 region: CASSALGGSAYNEQFF. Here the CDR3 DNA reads TGTGCCAGCAGCGCCCTTGGCGGGAGTGCCTACAATGAGCAGTTCTTC. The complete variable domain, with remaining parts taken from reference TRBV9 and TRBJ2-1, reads DSGVTQTPKHLITATGQRVTLRCSPRSGDLSVYWYQQSLDQGLQFLIQYYNGEERAKGNILERFSAQQFPDLHSELNLSSLELGDSALYFCASSALGGSAYNEQFFGPGTRLTVL.

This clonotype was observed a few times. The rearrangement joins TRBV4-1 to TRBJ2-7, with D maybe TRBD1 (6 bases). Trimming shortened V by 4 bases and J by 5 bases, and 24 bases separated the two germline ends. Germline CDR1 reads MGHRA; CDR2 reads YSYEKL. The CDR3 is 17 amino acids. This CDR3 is CASSLGYGTHEGHEQYF. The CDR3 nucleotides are TGCGCCAGCAGCCTAGGCTACGGGACACACGAAGGTCACGAGCAGTACTTC.

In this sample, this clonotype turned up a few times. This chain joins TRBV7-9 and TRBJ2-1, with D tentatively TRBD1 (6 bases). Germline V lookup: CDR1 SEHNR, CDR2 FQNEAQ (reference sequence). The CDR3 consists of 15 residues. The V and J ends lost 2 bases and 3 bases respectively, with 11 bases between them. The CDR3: CASSLPGAYYNEQFF. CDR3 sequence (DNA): TGTGCCAGCAGCTTACCAGGGGCTTACTACAATGAGCAGTTCTTC.

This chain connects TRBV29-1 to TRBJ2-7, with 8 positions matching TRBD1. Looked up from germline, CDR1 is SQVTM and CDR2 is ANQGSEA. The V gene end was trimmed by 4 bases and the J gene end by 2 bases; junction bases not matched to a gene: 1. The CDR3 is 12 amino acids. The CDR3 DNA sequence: TGCAGCGTTGGGACAGGGCCCTACGAGCAGTACTTC. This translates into CSVGTGPYEQYF.